This T cell receptor (beta chain) was documented in a study of neoadjuvant anti-PD-1 for oral cavity cancer. Study-wide results and limits: Pretreatment Treg/Th17 ratio correlated inversely with post-treatment tumor clonality.

Remarks on this clone: The target antigen is unknown.

The time point is: after neoadjuvant nivolumab, at surgical resection. Stage II-IVA oral cavity squamous cell carcinoma was new and untreated by systemic or radiation therapy. TCRdb's copy holds only in-frame clones and misses some; the assay was immunoSEQ multiplex PCR. Counted here are 35,000 to 40,000 clones, about 36% occurring once; the ten biggest clones make up roughly 15%. Germline CDR1 reads GTSNPN; CDR2 reads SVGIG (reference sequence). This CDR3 region has 12 residues. V lost 2 bases, J lost 6 bases, and 7 bases lay in between. The sequence was collected from a person aged 40 to 85 with oral cavity squamous cell carcinoma. Sequencing used tumor tissue, obtained after nivolumab (anti-PD-1) treatment. The V call is TRBV30, the J call TRBJ2-2; D uncertain. CDR3 protein: CAWSRPPGELFF. The CDR3 DNA reads TGTGCCTGGAGTCGTCCCCCCGGGGAGCTGTTTTTT.